This T cell receptor beta chain was identified during a study of neoadjuvant nivolumab and ipilimumab in lung cancer. Study overall: Patients got nivolumab 3 mg/kg on days 1, 15 and 29; combination added ipilimumab 1 mg/kg day 1.

This clone was counted only a few times. Its antigen is still unknown. Study-level points and caveats: TCR richness and clonality were higher in tumors than adjacent uninvolved lung. A small number of samples were TCR sequenced.

Method: immunoSEQ multiplex PCR; TCRdb's copy keeps in-frame clones and lacks some. The sample shows tens of thousands of clones, approximately 81% of them seen only once. V lost 4 bases and J 5 bases, leaving 11 bases between the germline ends. The CDR3 spans 14 residues. Germline V CDR1 and CDR2: MNHEY, SVGAGI. The chain joins TRBV6-5 to TRBJ2-2; tentatively, D is TRBD2 (5 bases). Sequencing was performed on peripheral blood, taken before neoadjuvant nivolumab, alone or with ipilimumab. The receptor was derived from an adult with non-small cell lung cancer. CDR3: CASSSLAVTGELFF. The CDR3, as DNA: TGTGCCAGCAGTTCTCTAGCTGTGACCGGGGAGCTGTTTTTT.